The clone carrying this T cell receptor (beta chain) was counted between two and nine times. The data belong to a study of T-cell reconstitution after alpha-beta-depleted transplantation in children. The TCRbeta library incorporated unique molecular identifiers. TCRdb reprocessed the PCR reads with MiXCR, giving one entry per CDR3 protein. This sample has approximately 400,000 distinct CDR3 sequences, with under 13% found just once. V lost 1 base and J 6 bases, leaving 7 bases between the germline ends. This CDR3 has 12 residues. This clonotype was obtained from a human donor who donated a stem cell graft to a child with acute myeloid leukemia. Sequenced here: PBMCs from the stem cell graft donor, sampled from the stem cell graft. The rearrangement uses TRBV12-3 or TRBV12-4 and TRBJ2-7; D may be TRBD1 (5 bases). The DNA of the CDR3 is TGTGCCAGCAGTTTAGTGGGGCCCGAGCAGTACTTC. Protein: CASSLVGPEQYF.